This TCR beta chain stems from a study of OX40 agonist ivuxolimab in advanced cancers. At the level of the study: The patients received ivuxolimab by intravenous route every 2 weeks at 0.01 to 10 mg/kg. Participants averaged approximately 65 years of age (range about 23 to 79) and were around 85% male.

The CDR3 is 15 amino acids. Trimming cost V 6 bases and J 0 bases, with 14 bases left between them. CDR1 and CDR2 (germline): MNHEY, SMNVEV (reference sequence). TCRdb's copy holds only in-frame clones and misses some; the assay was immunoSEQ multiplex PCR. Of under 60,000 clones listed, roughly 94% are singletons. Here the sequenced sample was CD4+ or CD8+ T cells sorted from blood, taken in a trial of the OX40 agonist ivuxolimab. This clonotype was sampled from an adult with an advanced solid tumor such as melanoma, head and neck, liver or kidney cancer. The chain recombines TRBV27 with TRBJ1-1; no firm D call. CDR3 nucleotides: TGTGCCAGCAGCCCCCTGAATCTTGTGAACACTGAAGCTTTCTTT. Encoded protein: CASSPLNLVNTEAFF.